This TCR beta chain was recorded in a study of lymphopenia after photon versus proton radiotherapy. Regarding the study as a whole: Authors raise, but do not show, better survival with proton therapy. Post-nadir diversity loss with photons came from oligoclonal expansion, particularly CD8+ Temra cells.

TCRdb keeps only in-frame clones here, not all; method: immunoSEQ multiplex PCR. This sample carries around 160,000 clones, approximately 91% of them seen once, and the ten largest clones take less than 6%. About this clone itself: What it binds is not known.

The source of this sequence is a man between 45 and 60 years old with gastric cancer. Source: peripheral blood, taken from a patient treated with photon-based radiotherapy.

The CDR3 nucleotides read TGTGCTAGTGGTTGGACCTCGGTGCAGGCCTACAATGAGCAGTTCTTC. It translates to CASGWTSVQAYNEQFF. V and J are TRBV12-5 and TRBJ2-1; unclear D gene. CDR1 and CDR2 (germline): LGHNT, FRNRAP. Trimming removed 4 bases at V and 2 bases at J, with 15 bases between. The CDR3 covers 16 residues.